This T cell receptor beta chain stems from a study of T-cell memory formation after mild COVID-19. Study-level points and caveats: Clones shrinking between day 15 and 85 showed a balanced CD4/CD8 split, and those that grew later tilted toward CD4+.

Deletions cut 5 bases from V and 5 bases from J, with 13 bases between. The CDR3 totals 13 residues. The V gene's germline CDR1 is GTSNPN and CDR2 SVGIG (reference sequence). TCRdb called the 5' RACE reads again in MiXCR, with one record for every CDR3 protein. The sample lists 470,000 or so distinct CDR3 sequences, under 20% occurring once. There are a few counts of this clonotype. Its antigen remains unidentified. The sequence derives from a man aged 18 to 30 who had mild COVID-19 (a few samples of this study predate the infection). Cell type and time point are not known. Sequenced sample: PBMCs or a T cell subset sorted from them (not recorded which). The chain employs TRBV30 and TRBJ1-5; D perhaps matches TRBD1 (6 bases). The CDR3 region has the DNA TGTGCCTGGTCCACACAGGGACATCAGCCCCAGCATTTT. Residues: CAWSTQGHQPQHF.